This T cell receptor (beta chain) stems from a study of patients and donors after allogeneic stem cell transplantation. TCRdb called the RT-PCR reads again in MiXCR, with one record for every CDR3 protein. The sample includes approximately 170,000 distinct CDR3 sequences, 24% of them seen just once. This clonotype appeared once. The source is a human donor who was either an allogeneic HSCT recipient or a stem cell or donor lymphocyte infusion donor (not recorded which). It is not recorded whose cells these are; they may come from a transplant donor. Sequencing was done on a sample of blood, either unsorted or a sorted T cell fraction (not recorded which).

CDR3 DNA: TGTGCCAGCAGAACAATAGCGGGGAGCTCCTACAATGAGCAGTTCTTC. Its protein product is CASRTIAGSSYNEQFF. The chain couples TRBV11-2 to TRBJ2-1, with 8 bases lining up with TRBD2. CDR1 is SGHAT and CDR2 is FQNNGV in the germline V gene. Losses at the gene ends were 6 bases for V and 0 bases for J; bases not matched to a gene: 7. The CDR3 is made up of 16 amino acids.